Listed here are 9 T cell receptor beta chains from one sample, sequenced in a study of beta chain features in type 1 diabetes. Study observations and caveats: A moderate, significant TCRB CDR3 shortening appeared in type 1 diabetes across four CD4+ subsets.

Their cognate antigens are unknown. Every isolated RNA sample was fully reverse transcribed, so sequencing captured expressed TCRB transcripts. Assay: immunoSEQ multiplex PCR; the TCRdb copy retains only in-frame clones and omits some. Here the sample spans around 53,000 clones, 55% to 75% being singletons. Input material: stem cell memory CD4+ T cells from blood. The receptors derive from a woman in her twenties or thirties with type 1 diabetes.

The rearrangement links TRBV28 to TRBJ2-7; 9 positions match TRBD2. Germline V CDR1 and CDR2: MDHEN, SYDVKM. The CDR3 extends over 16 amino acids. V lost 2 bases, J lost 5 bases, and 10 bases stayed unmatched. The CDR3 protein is CASSLGLAGIGDEQYF. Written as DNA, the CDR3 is TGTGCCAGCAGTTTAGGGCTAGCGGGAATCGGCGACGAGCAGTACTTC.

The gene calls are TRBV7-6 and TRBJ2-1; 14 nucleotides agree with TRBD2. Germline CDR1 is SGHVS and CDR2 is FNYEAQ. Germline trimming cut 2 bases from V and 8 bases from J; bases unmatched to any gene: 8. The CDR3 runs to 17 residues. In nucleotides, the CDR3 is TGTGCCAGCAGCTTAAGGAGACTAGCGGGAGGGCGCGATGAGCAGTTCTTC. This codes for CASSLRRLAGGRDEQFF.

CDR3 protein: CASSTGTGAYNEQFF. The CDR3 region has the DNA TGCGCCAGCAGTACCGGGACAGGGGCGTACAATGAGCAGTTCTTC. J is TRBJ2-1 and V is TRBV5-1, with 10 bases matching TRBD1. With V trimmed by 5 bases and J by 4 bases, 6 bases remained unmatched. Germline assignment: CDR1 SGHRS and CDR2 YFSETQ. CDR3 length: 15 residues.

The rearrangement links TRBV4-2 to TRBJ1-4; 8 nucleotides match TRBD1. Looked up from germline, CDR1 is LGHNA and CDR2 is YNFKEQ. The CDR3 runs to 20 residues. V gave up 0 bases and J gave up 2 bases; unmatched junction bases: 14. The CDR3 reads CASSQDQGDRGGGTNEKLFF. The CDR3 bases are TGTGCCAGCAGCCAAGATCAGGGAGACAGGGGAGGGGGGACTAATGAAAAACTGTTTTTT.

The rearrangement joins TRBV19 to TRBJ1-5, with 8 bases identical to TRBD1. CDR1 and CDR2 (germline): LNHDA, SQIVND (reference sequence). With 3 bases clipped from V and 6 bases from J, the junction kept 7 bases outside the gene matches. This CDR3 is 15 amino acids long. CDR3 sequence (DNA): TGTGCCAGTAGTATCCGGACAGGGTTTGGTCAGCCCCAGCATTTT. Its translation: CASSIRTGFGQPQHF.

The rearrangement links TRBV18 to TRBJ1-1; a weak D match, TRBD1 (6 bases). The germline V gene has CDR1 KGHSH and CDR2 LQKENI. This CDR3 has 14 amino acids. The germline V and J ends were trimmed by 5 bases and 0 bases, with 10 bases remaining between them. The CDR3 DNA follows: TGTGCCAGCTCAGCAGGACAGCTGAACACTGAAGCTTTCTTT. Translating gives CASSAGQLNTEAFF.

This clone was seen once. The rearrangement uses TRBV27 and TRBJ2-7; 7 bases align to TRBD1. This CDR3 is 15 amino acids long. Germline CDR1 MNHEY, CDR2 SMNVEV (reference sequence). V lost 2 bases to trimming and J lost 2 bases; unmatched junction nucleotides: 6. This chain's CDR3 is CASSLIQTGPYEQYF. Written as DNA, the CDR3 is TGTGCCAGCAGTTTAATCCAGACAGGGCCCTACGAGCAGTACTTC.

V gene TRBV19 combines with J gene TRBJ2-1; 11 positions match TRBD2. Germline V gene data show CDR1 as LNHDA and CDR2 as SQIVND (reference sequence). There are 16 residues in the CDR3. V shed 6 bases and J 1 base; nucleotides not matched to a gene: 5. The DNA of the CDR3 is TGTGCCAGTAGAGGTCTAGCGGGAGGATCCTACAATGAGCAGTTCTTC. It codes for CASRGLAGGSYNEQFF.

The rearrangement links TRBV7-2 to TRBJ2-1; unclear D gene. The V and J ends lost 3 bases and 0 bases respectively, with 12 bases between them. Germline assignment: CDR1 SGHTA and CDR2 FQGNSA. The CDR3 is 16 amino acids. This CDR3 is CASSLASPSSYNEQFF. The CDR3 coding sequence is TGTGCCAGCAGCTTGGCTAGTCCCAGCTCCTACAATGAGCAGTTCTTC.